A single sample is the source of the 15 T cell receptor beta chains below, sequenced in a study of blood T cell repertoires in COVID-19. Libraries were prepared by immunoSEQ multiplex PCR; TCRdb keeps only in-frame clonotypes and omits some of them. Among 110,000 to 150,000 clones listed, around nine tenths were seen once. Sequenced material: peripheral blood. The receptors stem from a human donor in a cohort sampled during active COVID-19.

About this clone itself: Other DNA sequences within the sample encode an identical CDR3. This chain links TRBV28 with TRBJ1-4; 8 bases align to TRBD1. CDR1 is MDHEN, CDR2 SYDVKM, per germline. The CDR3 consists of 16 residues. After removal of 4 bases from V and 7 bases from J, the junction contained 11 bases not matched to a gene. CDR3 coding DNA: TGTGCCAGCAGTTCGTCATCCGGGACAGGCCGTGAAAAACTGTTTTTT. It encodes CASSSSSGTGREKLFF.

CDR3 loop: CASSGGDAAKNIQYF. CDR3 coding DNA: TGTGCCAGTAGCGGGGGGGACGCGGCCAAAAACATTCAGTACTTC. V is TRBV19 and J is TRBJ2-4; 8 positions agree with TRBD2. Germline CDR1 and CDR2: LNHDA and SQIVND (reference sequence). The CDR3 is 15 residues long. V was clipped by 6 bases and J by 1 base; unmatched bases: 5.

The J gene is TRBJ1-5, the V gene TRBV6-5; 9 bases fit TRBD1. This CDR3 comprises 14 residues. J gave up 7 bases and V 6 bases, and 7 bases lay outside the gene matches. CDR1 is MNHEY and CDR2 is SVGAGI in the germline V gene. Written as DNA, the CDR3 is TGTGCCAGCAGCCCACAGGGGGCTCGGCAGCCCCAGCATTTT. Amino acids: CASSPQGARQPQHF.

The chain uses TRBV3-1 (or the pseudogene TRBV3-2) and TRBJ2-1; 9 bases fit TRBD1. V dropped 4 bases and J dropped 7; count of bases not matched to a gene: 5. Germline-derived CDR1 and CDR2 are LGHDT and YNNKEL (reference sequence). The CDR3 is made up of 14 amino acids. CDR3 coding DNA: TGTGCCAGCAGCCTACAGGGGGCGGGGAATGAGCAGTTCTTC. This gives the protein CASSLQGAGNEQFF.

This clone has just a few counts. DNA of the CDR3: TGTGCCAGCAGCTTAACTACAATATATGGACTCACCTTC. Translated, it gives CASSLTTIYGLTF. The chain couples TRBV11-2 to TRBJ1-2; no clear D gene. V shed 2 bases and J shed 13 bases, with 17 bases lying between them. This CDR3 comprises 13 residues. Germline CDR1 is SGHAT and CDR2 is FQNNGV.

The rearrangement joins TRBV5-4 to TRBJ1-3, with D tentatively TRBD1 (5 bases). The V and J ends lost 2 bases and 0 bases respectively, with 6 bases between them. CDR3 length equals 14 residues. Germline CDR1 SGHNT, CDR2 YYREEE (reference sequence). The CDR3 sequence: CASSLDSSGNTIYF. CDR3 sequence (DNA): TGTGCCAGCAGCTTAGACAGCTCTGGAAACACCATATATTTT.

This CDR3 is CASSKESLSGQRIF. CDR3 DNA: TGTGCCAGCAGCAAAGAAAGTCTTTCCGGACAGCGGATCTTC. The chain links TRBV21-1 to TRBJ2-1; the table's D call TRBD1 went unverified against the DNA. TRBV21-1 is a known pseudogene. This CDR3 comprises 14 residues.

In nucleotides, the CDR3 is TGTGCCAGCAGTCCCCTCGGGACTAGCGGGAGACCAGACGAGCAGTACTTC. The encoded protein is CASSPLGTSGRPDEQYF. This chain links TRBV6-6 with TRBJ2-7; TRBD2 aligns across 14 bases. Trimming removed 5 bases from V and 5 bases from J; junction bases left unmatched: 11. There are 17 residues in the CDR3. Germline CDR1 MNHNY, CDR2 SVGAGI (reference sequence).

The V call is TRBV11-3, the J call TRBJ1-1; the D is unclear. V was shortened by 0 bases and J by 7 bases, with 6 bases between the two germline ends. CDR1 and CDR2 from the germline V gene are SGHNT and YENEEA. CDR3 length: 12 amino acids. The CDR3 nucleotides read TGTGCCAGCAGCTTAGACCTAAATGAAGCTTTCTTT. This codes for CASSLDLNEAFF.

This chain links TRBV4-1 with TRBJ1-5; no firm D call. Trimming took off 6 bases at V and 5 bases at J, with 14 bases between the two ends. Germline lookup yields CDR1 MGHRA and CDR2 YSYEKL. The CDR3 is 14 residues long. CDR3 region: CASSRPGSHQPQHF. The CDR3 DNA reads TGCGCCAGCAGTCGACCAGGTTCCCATCAGCCCCAGCATTTT.

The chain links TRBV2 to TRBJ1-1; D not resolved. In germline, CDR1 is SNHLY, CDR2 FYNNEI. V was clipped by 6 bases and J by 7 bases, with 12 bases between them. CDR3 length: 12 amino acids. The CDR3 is CASRAPLLEAFF. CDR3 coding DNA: TGTGCCAGCAGAGCGCCTTTACTTGAAGCTTTCTTT.

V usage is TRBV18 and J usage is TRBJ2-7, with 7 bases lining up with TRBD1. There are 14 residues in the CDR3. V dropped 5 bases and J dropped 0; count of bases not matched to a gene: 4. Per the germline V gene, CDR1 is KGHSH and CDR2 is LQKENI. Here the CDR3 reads CASSSTGSSYEQYF. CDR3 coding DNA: TGTGCCAGCTCATCGACAGGGAGCTCCTACGAGCAGTACTTC.

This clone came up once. CDR3 sequence: CASSPIYAGTYNEQFF. As DNA, the CDR3 is TGTGCCAGCAGCCCCATCTACGCGGGAACCTACAATGAGCAGTTCTTC. The chain uses TRBV7-3 and TRBJ2-1, with D maybe TRBD2 (6 bases). Trimming removed 5 bases from V and 2 bases from J, with 16 bases in between. This CDR3 has 16 amino acids. Germline V gene sequence: CDR1 SGHTA, CDR2 FQGTGA.

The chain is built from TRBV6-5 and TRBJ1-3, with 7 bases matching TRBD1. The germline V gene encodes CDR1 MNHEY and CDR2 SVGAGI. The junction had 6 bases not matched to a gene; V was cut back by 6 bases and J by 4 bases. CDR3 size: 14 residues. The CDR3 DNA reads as TGTGCCAGCAGCCGACAGGGAATCGGAAACACCATATATTTT. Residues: CASSRQGIGNTIYF.

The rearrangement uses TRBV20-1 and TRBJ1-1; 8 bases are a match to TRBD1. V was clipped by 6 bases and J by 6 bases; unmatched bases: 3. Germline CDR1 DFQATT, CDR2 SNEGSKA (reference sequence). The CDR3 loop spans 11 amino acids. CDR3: CSAPGGSEAFF. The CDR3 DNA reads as TGCAGTGCACCAGGGGGCTCTGAAGCTTTCTTT.